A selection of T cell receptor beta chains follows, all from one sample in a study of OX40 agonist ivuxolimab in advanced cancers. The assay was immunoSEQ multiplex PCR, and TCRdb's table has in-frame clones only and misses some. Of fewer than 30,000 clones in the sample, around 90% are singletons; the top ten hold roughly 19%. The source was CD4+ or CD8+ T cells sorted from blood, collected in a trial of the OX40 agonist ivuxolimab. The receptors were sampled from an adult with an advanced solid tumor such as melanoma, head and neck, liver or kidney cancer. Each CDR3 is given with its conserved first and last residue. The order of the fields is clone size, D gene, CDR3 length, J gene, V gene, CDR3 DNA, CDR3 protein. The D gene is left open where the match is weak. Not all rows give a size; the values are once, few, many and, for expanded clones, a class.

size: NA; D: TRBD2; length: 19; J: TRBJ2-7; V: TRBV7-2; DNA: TGTGCCAGCAGCCGCGGGGGGGGGTTCTCCCCTCCCCGAGATACGGAGCAGTACTTC; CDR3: CASSRGGGFSPPRDTEQYF
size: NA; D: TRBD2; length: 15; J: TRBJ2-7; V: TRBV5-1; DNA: TGCGCCAGCAGCAAAGGGACTAGCGGCACCTACGAGCAGTACTTC; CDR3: CASSKGTSGTYEQYF
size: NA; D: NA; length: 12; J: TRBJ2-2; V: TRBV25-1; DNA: TGTGCCAGCAGTGTGGGGTCCGGGGAGCTGTTTTTT; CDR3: CASSVGSGELFF
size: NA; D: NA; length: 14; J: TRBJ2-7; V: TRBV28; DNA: TGTGCCGGAGCAGGATTAGGAGCCCCCTACGAGCAGTACTTC; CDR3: CAGAGLGAPYEQYF
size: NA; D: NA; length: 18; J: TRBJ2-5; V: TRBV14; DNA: TGTGCCAGCAGCCAGATCCCGGCGGGCCCAATGTACCAAGAGACCCAGTACTTC; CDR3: CASSQIPAGPMYQETQYF
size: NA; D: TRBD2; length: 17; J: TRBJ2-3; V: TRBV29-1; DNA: TGCAGCGTTGAGGGACTAGCGGGTATTGCTAGCACAGATACGCAGTATTTT; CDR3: CSVEGLAGIASTDTQYF
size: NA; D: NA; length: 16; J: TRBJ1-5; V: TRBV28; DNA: TGTGCCAGCACCCCCCCGGAGCTGAGGATTGGCCAGCCCCAGCATTTT; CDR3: CASTPPELRIGQPQHF
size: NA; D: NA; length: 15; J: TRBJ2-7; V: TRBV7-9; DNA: TGTGCCAGCAGCGGGGGCCTGACGGGCTCCTACGAGCAGTACTTC; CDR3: CASSGGLTGSYEQYF
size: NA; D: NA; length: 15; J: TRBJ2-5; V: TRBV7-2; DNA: TGTGCCAGCAGCTTAGGCCTATGGGTCCAAGAGACCCAGTACTTC; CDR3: CASSLGLWVQETQYF
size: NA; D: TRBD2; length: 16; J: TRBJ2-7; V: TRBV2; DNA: TGTGCCAGCAGCTTGGGACTAGCGGGAGTACCCTACGAGCAGTACTTC; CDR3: CASSLGLAGVPYEQYF
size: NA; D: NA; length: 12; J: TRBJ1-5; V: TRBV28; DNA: TGTGCCAGCAGGTGGGGGAATCAGCCCCAGCATTTT; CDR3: CASRWGNQPQHF
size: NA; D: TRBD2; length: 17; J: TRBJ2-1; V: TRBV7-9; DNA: TGTGCCAGCAGCTTACAGCTAGCGGCCCCTCCGGACGGTGAGCAGTTCTTC; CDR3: CASSLQLAAPPDGEQFF
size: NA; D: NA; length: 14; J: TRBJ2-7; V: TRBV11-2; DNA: TGTGCCAGCAGCTTAGAGAGGACCTTCTACGAGCAGTACTTC; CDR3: CASSLERTFYEQYF
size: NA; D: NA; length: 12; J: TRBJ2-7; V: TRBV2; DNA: TGTGCCAGCACATCCAGGGAACACGAGCAGTACTTC; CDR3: CASTSREHEQYF
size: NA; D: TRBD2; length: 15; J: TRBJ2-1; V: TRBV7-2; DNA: TGTGCCAGCAGCCACGCTGGACTAGTGACTGCTGAGCAGTTCTTC; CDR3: CASSHAGLVTAEQFF
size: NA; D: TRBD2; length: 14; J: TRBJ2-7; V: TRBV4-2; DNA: TGTGCCAGCAGTGATATAGCGGGAATAAGCGAGCAGTACTTC; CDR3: CASSDIAGISEQYF
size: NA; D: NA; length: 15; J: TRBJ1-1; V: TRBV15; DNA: TGTGCCACCAGCAGAGATCTGGGTTTGGGCACTGAAGCTTTCTTT; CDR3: CATSRDLGLGTEAFF
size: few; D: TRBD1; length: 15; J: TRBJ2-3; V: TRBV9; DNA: TGTGCCAGCACCCGACAGGGGTTTAGCACAGATACGCAGTATTTT; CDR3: CASTRQGFSTDTQYF
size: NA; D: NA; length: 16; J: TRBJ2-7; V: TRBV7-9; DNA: TGTGCCAGCAGCTTAGATGGAGGAGGGGGCGCCTACGAGCAGTACTTC; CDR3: CASSLDGGGGAYEQYF
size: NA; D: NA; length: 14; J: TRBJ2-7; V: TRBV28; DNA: TGTGCCAGCAGTTTTAGCCCAGGCCTCGGCGAGCAGTACTTC; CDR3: CASSFSPGLGEQYF
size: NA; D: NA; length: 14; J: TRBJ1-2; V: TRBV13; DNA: TGTGCCAGCAGCTTCCGACAGGCCGGCTATGGCTACACCTTC; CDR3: CASSFRQAGYGYTF
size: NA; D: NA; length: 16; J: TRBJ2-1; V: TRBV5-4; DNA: TGTGCCAGCAGCTCCCCCGGGAGCCTCGCCTACAATGAGCAGTTCTTC; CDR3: CASSSPGSLAYNEQFF
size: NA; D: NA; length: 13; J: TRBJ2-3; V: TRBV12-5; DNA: TGTGCTAGTGGTCCCCCGCGATCAGATACGCAGTATTTT; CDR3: CASGPPRSDTQYF
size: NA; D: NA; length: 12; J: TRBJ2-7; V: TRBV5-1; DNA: TGCGCCAGCAGCGAGGTCCCCTACGAGCAGTACTTC; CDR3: CASSEVPYEQYF
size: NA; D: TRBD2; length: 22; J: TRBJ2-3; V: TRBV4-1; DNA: TGCGCCAGCAGCCCCTTCTCCTTGGGACTAGCGGGTCAGTTGGGGTTTGCAGATACGCAGTATTTT; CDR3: CASSPFSLGLAGQLGFADTQYF
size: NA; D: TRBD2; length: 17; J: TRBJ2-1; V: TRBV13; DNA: TGTGCCAGCAGCGTGGGACTAGCGGGTTTATCCTACAATGAGCAGTTCTTC; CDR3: CASSVGLAGLSYNEQFF
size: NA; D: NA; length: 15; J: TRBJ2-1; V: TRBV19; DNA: TGTGCCAGTAGCACCCTAGGGTCGGTCGGGGATGAGCAGTTCTTC; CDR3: CASSTLGSVGDEQFF
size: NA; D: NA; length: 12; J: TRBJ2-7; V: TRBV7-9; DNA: TGTGCCAGCAGCTTTGACTTCTACGAGCAGTACTTC; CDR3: CASSFDFYEQYF
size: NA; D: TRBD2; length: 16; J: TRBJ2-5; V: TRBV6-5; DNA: TGTGCCAGCAGTTACGGAGGCGGCGGGAGACAAGAGACCCAGTACTTC; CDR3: CASSYGGGGRQETQYF
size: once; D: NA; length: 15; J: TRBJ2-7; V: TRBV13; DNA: TGTGCCAGCAGCTTAGGCCGGAGGGATACCTACGAGCAGTACTTC; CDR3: CASSLGRRDTYEQYF
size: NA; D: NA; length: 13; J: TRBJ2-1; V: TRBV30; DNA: TGTGCCTGGAGTACCCCCCTCCTGGATGAGCAGTTCTTC; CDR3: CAWSTPLLDEQFF
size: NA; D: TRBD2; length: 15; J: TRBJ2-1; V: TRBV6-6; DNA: TGTGCCAGCAGTTACGAGACTAGCGGCATCAATGAGCAGTTCTTC; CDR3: CASSYETSGINEQFF
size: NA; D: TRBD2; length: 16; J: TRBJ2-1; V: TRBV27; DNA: TGTGCCAGCAGTCCTCCGGGACTAGCGGGAGGCAATGAGCAGTTCTTC; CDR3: CASSPPGLAGGNEQFF
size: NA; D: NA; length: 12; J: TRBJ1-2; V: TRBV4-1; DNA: TGCGCCAGCAGTTGGGGAAACTATGGCTACACCTTC; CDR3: CASSWGNYGYTF
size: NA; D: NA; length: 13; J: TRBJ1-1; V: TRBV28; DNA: TGTGCCAGCAGTTTCGGGGGTGAGACTGAAGCTTTCTTT; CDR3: CASSFGGETEAFF
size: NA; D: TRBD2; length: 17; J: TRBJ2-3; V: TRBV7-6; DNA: TGTGCCAGCAGCTTCCTTCTAGCGGGGGGCCACACAGATACGCAGTATTTT; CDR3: CASSFLLAGGHTDTQYF
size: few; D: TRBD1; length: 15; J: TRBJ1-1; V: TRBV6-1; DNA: TGTGCCAGCAGCCCGGGACAGTGGTCAGGCACTGAAGCTTTCTTT; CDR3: CASSPGQWSGTEAFF
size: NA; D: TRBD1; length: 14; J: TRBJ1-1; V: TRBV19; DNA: TGTGCCAGTAGTGGCTCGGACAGGGGGGCACGGGACCGCTTT; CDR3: CASSGSDRGARDRF
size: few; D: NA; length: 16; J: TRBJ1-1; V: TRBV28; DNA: TGTGCCAGCAGACAACCGTTCACGGGACATTACACTGAAGCTTTCTTT; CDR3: CASRQPFTGHYTEAFF
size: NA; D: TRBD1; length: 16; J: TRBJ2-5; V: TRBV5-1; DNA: TGCGCCAGCAGCTTGGCGGACAGGGGGATCCAAGAGACCCAGTACTTC; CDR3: CASSLADRGIQETQYF
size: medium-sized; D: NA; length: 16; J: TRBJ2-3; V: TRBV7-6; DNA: TGTGCCAGCAGCTTAATCATAGCGGCTAGCACAGATACGCAGTATTTT; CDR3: CASSLIIAASTDTQYF
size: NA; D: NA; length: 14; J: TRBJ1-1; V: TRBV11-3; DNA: TGTGCCAGCAGCTTAGATCGAGGGAACACTGAAGCTTTCTTT; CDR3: CASSLDRGNTEAFF
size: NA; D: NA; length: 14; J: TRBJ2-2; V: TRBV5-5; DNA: TGTGCCAGCAGCTTGGGGGCAGGGACCGGGGAGCTGTTTTTT; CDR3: CASSLGAGTGELFF
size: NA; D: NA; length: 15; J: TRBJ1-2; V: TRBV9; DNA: TGTGCCAGCAGCCCAGAAGGGGACCCTCTCTATGGCTACACCTTC; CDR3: CASSPEGDPLYGYTF
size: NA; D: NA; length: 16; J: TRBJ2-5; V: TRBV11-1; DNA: TGTGCCAGCAGCTTGGGGGAGGGGGCACCACAAGAGACCCAGTACTTC; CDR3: CASSLGEGAPQETQYF
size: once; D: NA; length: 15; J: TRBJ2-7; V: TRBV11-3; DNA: TGTGCCAGCAGCTTAGAGGGGGGCAAGATGTACGAGCAGTACTTC; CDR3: CASSLEGGKMYEQYF
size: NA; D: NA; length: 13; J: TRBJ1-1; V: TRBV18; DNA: TGTGCCAGCCGAACAGGGTTCGACACTGAAGCTTTCTTT; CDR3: CASRTGFDTEAFF
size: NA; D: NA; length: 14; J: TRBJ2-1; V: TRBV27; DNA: TGTGCCAGCAGCCACCCGGGCTCCTACAATGAGCAGTTCTTC; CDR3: CASSHPGSYNEQFF
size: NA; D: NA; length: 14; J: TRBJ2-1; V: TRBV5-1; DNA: TGCGCCAGCGGGACTTCCAGCTCCTACAATGAGCAGTTCTTC; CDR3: CASGTSSSYNEQFF
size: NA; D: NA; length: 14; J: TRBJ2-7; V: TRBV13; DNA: TGTGCCAGCAGCTTAGGCTCCGGGACCTACGAGCAGTACTTC; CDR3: CASSLGSGTYEQYF
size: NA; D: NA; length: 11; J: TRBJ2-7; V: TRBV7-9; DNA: TGTGCCAGCAGTAATACCTACGAGCAGTACTTC; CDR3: CASSNTYEQYF